The sequence of this TCR beta chain was determined in a study of T cell responses to AZD1222 COVID-19 vaccine. Regarding the study as a whole: Females made up more of the donors, who were largely white British, and clonal diversity may have come out too low. Recipients of two AZD1222 doses showed rising Spike-specific TCR breadth and depth. Repertoire samples came only from after the peak T cell response.

Sequencing used immunoSEQ multiplex PCR; TCRdb keeps in-frame clones, though not all of them. The sample yields roughly 150,000 clones, about nine tenths seen once. Concerning this clone: Its specificity is not known.

Germline CDR1 is SNHLY and CDR2 is FYNNEI. The ends lost 4 bases at V and 5 bases at J; junction bases unmatched: 3. The CDR3 totals 14 residues. This TCR derives from an adult in good health. This chain connects TRBV2 to TRBJ1-5; 9 bases map to TRBD1. Source: peripheral blood, taken on day 0 of MenACWY control vaccination. CDR3 sequence (DNA): TGTGCCAGCAGTGGGGACAGGGATCATCAGCCCCAGCATTTT. It yields the protein CASSGDRDHQPQHF. Filled out from reference TRBV2 and TRBJ1-5, the complete variable domain reads EPEVTQTPSHQVTQMGQEVILRCVPISNHLYFYWYRQILGQKVEFLVSFYNNEISEKSEIFDDQFSVERPDGSNFTLKIRSTKLEDSAMYFCASSGDRDHQPQHFGDGTRLSIL.